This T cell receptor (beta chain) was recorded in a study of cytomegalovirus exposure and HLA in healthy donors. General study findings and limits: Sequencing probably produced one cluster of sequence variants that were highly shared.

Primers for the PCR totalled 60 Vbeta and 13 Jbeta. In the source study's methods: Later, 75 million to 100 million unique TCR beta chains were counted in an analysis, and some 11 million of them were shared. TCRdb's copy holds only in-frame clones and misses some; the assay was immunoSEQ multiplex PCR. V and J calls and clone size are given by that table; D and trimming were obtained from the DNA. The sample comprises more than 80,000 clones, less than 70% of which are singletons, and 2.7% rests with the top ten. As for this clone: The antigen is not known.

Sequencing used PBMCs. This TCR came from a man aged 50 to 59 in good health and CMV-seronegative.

DNA for the CDR3: TGTGCCAGCTTGCGAGGCTCCTCCTACGAGCAGTACTTC. The encoded protein is CASLRGSSYEQYF. The V call is TRBV2, the J call TRBJ2-7; D not certain. Germline assignment: CDR1 SNHLY and CDR2 FYNNEI. CDR3 size: 13 residues. The V end was cut by 8 bases, the J end by 0 bases, with 11 bases between.